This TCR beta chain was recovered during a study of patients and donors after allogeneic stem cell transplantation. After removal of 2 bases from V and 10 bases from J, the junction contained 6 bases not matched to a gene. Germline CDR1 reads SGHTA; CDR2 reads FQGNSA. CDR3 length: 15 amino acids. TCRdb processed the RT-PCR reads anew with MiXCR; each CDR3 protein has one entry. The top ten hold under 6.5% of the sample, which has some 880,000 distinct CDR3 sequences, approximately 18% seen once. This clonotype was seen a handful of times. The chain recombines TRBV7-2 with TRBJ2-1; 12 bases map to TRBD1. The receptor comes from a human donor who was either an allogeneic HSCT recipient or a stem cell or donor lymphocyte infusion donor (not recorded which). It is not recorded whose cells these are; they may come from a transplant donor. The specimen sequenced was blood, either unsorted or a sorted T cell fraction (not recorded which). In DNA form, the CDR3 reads TGTGCCAGCAGCTTAAGGGACAGGGGGCTACGCGAGCAGTTCTTC. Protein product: CASSLRDRGLREQFF.